This TCR beta chain comes out of a study of shared clonotypes between healthy human individuals (dated by TCRdb to 2018 to 2020). In terms of the full investigation: Two women and a few men aged 18 to 49 years were included in the cohort. Per donor, three plates each were used for CD4 naive and CD4 memory, two for CD8 naive, and one for CD8 memory. The study deeply sequenced blood TCR repertoires of five healthy adults to estimate repertoire size and the extent of clonotype sharing between individuals. Different laboratories and diverse techniques were used to prepare libraries and sequence TCR repertoires, to increase sequencing depth and limit assay-specific biases. Per donor, leukapheresis produced somewhere between about 0.85 and 10 billion PBMCs.

Using the deep immunoSEQ assay, TCR CDR3 regions were amplified from genomic DNA by multiplex PCR. Genomic DNA extracted from each cell subset was distributed evenly over all wells of several immunoSEQ 96-well plates, and each plate served as one replicate. For sorted subsets, each replicate PCR was loaded with 200 ng genomic DNA, equivalent to 25,000 to 35,000 T cell genomes. Purified libraries were measured with a Qubit 3.0 fluorometer, size-checked on a Bioanalyzer 2100, and measured again with the KAPA Library Quantification kit. A separate single-read 150-cycle Illumina NextSeq 550 flow cell was used to sequence each immunoSEQ 96-well plate. As for how the authors treated the data: The immunoSEQ output contained only junctional sequences without quality scores, so filtering could not match that applied to full-length reads. Sequences were annotated with PyIR, a Python wrapper for IgBLAST v1.9, and V/J genes and CDR3 were assigned using IMGT germline references. Reads were removed for weak V/J assignments (E-value above 1e-6), missing CDR3, stop codons, out-of-frame junctions, or ambiguous translated residues. V3J clonotypes were defined as sequences sharing an identical inferred V gene, J gene, and CDR3 amino acid sequence. To compute the percentage overlap between repertoires, the number of shared unique clonotypes was divided by the size of the smaller repertoire. Repertoire richness was assessed with RTK rarefaction, the Chao1 estimator, and Recon v2.1 estimates of unobserved clonotypes. For all TCRbeta clonotypes obtained by the gDNA method from several donors, generation probabilities were computed with OLGA. The table comes from immuneACCESS by way of TCRdb, which keeps in-frame sequences with V and J called. Part of the clones is missing from these tables; in studies checked, under half for an unresolved V gene and the rest for unknown reasons. V and J calls and clone size are copied from that table; D and trimming were computed from the DNA. This sample gives approximately 2.1 million clones in total; 93% of them show up just once. The ten largest make up 0.39% of the sample.

The CDR3, cysteine through phenylalanine, is 13 amino acids long. CDR3 DNA only is kept here, 39 bases in frame from base 1. V ends up 6 bases short and J 2 bases short, with an unmatched junction base count of 4. Taken from the germline V gene, the CDR1 and CDR2 loops are KGHSH and LQKENI. Comment on this clone: Its antigen is currently not known. Base-call qualities are not available, and no considerably larger clone is one nucleotide away.

Overall results and qualifications from the work: Based on pairwise subsampling, the degree of clonotype sharing among donors was expected to be affected by sequencing depth. Compared with non-shared clonotypes, the clonotypes found in all four sorted-subset donors had higher generation probabilities. Because the study included a small number of donors, the genetic and exposure-history diversity represented was limited. Sampling was restricted to blood, and TCR repertoires in tissue are likely to differ from TCR repertoires in blood. When several donors were compared, the shared fraction of clonotypes was about 5.5% for naive CD4, roughly 3.4% for naive CD8, 2.3% for memory CD4, and 0.35% to 0.4% for memory CD8. Even with the large sequencing depth, rarefaction of the sorted-subset datasets indicated that sequencing was incomplete. Naive subsets generally had larger estimated clonotype richness than memory subsets did.

The donors were healthy, HIV-negative adults who had no recently reported acute infections or vaccinations. Only Caucasian adults living in Nashville, Tennessee, USA were represented among the donors. CD4+ T cells were enriched by magnetic negative selection; naive cells were then positively selected on CD45RA, and the negative fraction formed the memory subset. Blood was obtained by leukapheresis, after which PBMCs were separated by Ficoll-Histopaque density gradient centrifugation and cryopreserved in liquid nitrogen vapor phase. Analytical flow cytometry was used to check the purity and quantity of each magnetically sorted T cell population. From each sorted fraction, genomic DNA was isolated and quantified by UV absorbance on a Nanodrop 2000c.

Sequenced input: naive CD4+ T cells from PBMCs. Taken with the paper, the label for cell subset or site translates to: CD45RA+ positively selected. The chain is made from TRBV18 and TRBJ2-7; 7 central nucleotides agree with TRBD2. The origin of this receptor is a man aged 18 to 35 in good health. Some clones in this sample may be carry-over from other donors' samples. The base sequence is TGTGCCAGCTCCAGCGGGAACCCCTACGAGCAGTACTTC. The resulting protein is CASSSGNPYEQYF.